These T cell receptor beta chains were read from a single sample in a study of shared clonotypes between healthy human individuals. Generated by immunoSEQ multiplex PCR, the TCRdb table keeps only in-frame clones and is missing some. This table holds over 1.5 million clones, 95% to 99% found once. The specimen was naive CD4+ T cells sorted from blood. The receptors were gathered from a man between 25 and 39 years old in good health. Both conserved end residues are trimmed from each CDR3. Each record gives: J gene, CDR3 length, V gene, CDR3 protein.

J gene: TRBJ1-2; CDR3 length: 14; V gene: TRBV6-5; CDR3 protein: ASSYSGQGLGYGYT
J gene: TRBJ2-5; CDR3 length: 12; V gene: TRBV9; CDR3 protein: ASSVALDQETQY
J gene: TRBJ2-7; CDR3 length: 10; V gene: TRBV6-1; CDR3 protein: ASSESLVEQY
J gene: TRBJ2-1; CDR3 length: 13; V gene: TRBV6-1; CDR3 protein: ASSALAGGSAEQF
J gene: TRBJ1-1; CDR3 length: 12; V gene: TRBV2; CDR3 protein: ASSEGWGETEAF
J gene: TRBJ2-7; CDR3 length: 13; V gene: TRBV7-9; CDR3 protein: ASSLEGRGTYEQY
J gene: TRBJ2-3; CDR3 length: 12; V gene: TRBV11-2; CDR3 protein: ASIPRLGTDTQY
J gene: TRBJ2-3; CDR3 length: 10; V gene: TRBV5-8; CDR3 protein: ANYQDTDTQY
J gene: TRBJ2-7; CDR3 length: 13; V gene: TRBV5-1; CDR3 protein: ASSKGLAGVSEQY
J gene: TRBJ2-5; CDR3 length: 11; V gene: TRBV2; CDR3 protein: ASSDGTKETQY
J gene: TRBJ2-3; CDR3 length: 15; V gene: TRBV18; CDR3 protein: ASSPLTGGPTSDTQY
J gene: TRBJ2-5; CDR3 length: 15; V gene: TRBV10-1; CDR3 protein: ASSESIITGNQETQY
J gene: TRBJ2-7; CDR3 length: 12; V gene: TRBV5-1; CDR3 protein: ASSHRQGLLEQY
J gene: TRBJ2-5; CDR3 length: 10; V gene: TRBV29-1; CDR3 protein: SVRGPQETQY
J gene: TRBJ2-3; CDR3 length: 14; V gene: TRBV2; CDR3 protein: ASSEGDRGTTDTQY
J gene: TRBJ2-7; CDR3 length: 12; V gene: TRBV28; CDR3 protein: ASSSTGQRAEQY
J gene: TRBJ2-5; CDR3 length: 13; V gene: TRBV5-5; CDR3 protein: ASSLVGQGRGTQY
J gene: TRBJ2-2; CDR3 length: 14; V gene: TRBV29-1; CDR3 protein: SVVVRGRSVTGELF
J gene: TRBJ2-2; CDR3 length: 13; V gene: TRBV19; CDR3 protein: ASSMVLPRAGELF
J gene: TRBJ2-5; CDR3 length: 11; V gene: TRBV5-6; CDR3 protein: ASSLVFGETQY
J gene: TRBJ2-3; CDR3 length: 14; V gene: TRBV9; CDR3 protein: ASSFTGLASTDTQY
J gene: TRBJ2-7; CDR3 length: 12; V gene: TRBV4-3; CDR3 protein: ASSLGGPTYEQY
J gene: TRBJ2-7; CDR3 length: 12; V gene: TRBV6-5; CDR3 protein: ASSRGQGAYEQY
J gene: TRBJ2-7; CDR3 length: 13; V gene: TRBV30; CDR3 protein: AWTPRTGVRYEQY
J gene: TRBJ2-1; CDR3 length: 17; V gene: TRBV5-1; CDR3 protein: ASSLFSLAGTSGYNEQF
J gene: TRBJ2-7; CDR3 length: 12; V gene: TRBV28; CDR3 protein: ASSSSGLNYEQY
J gene: TRBJ1-3; CDR3 length: 10; V gene: TRBV9; CDR3 protein: ASGPGGYTIY
J gene: TRBJ2-1; CDR3 length: 16; V gene: TRBV4-3; CDR3 protein: ASSQAPVGRGIHNEQF
J gene: TRBJ2-7; CDR3 length: 9; V gene: TRBV2; CDR3 protein: ASSDLREQY
J gene: TRBJ2-5; CDR3 length: 14; V gene: TRBV7-2; CDR3 protein: ASSFVRGPLQETQY
J gene: TRBJ2-2; CDR3 length: 16; V gene: TRBV18; CDR3 protein: ASSPSRAGRSNTGELF
J gene: TRBJ2-7; CDR3 length: 12; V gene: TRBV5-1; CDR3 protein: ASSLALGAHEQY
J gene: TRBJ2-3; CDR3 length: 13; V gene: TRBV10-3; CDR3 protein: AIMIAGEGTDTQY
J gene: TRBJ1-2; CDR3 length: 13; V gene: TRBV6-5; CDR3 protein: ASSYSRQGAGGYT
J gene: TRBJ2-5; CDR3 length: 13; V gene: TRBV6-5; CDR3 protein: ASSYSGLEGETQY
J gene: TRBJ2-1; CDR3 length: 12; V gene: TRBV29-1; CDR3 protein: SVTTSGRSNEQF
J gene: TRBJ2-7; CDR3 length: 15; V gene: TRBV9; CDR3 protein: ASSVDFVPEGNHEQY
J gene: TRBJ1-1; CDR3 length: 13; V gene: TRBV6-5; CDR3 protein: ASSYTTAGNTEAF
J gene: TRBJ2-5; CDR3 length: 12; V gene: TRBV4-2; CDR3 protein: ASSQGGTGETQY
J gene: TRBJ2-7; CDR3 length: 9; V gene: TRBV7-9; CDR3 protein: ASSWGDEQY
J gene: TRBJ2-3; CDR3 length: 11; V gene: TRBV11-3; CDR3 protein: ASSTSGTDTQY
J gene: TRBJ2-5; CDR3 length: 15; V gene: TRBV7-9; CDR3 protein: ASRPSLADIPQETQY
J gene: TRBJ2-5; CDR3 length: 17; V gene: TRBV12-2; CDR3 protein: ASRSRTSGRANGAETQY
J gene: TRBJ2-7; CDR3 length: 11; V gene: TRBV6-5; CDR3 protein: ASTSPGSYEQY
J gene: TRBJ2-7; CDR3 length: 13; V gene: TRBV5-4; CDR3 protein: ASSAGVRGQGEQY
J gene: TRBJ2-3; CDR3 length: 11; V gene: TRBV19; CDR3 protein: ASSSDSTDTQY
J gene: TRBJ2-7; CDR3 length: 14; V gene: TRBV7-9; CDR3 protein: ASSSLIDSLNLEQY